This T cell receptor (beta chain) was identified during a study of blood T cell repertoires in COVID-19 (dated by TCRdb to about 2020). With respect to the entire study: Collaborator samples came from the United States, Italy and Spain and covered acute and convalescent phases of COVID-19. The samples were drawn from the first 160 participants of the ongoing ImmuneRACE study and from 950 to 1,500 subjects provided by 6 global collaborators. The prospective study material was composed of cDNA or gDNA derived from T cells, B-cell-depleted T cells, or PBMCs. Where available, HLA class I and class II types were taken from metadata supplied by the sample provider and were not determined by assay-based typing. Subjects who had been exposed to COVID-19, were actively infected with it, or had recovered from it provided the deeply sampled blood TCRbeta repertoires that made up the dataset. A freely available public database, intended as a resource for researchers studying the immune response to SARS-CoV-2, is where the repertoires were released. Nearly every sample came with metadata listing a de-identified subject ID, COVID-19 status, age in years and sex.

About this clone itself: Its antigen has not been determined. It has no much larger one-base neighbor in the sample; base qualities were not kept.

What the authors observed across the whole study: How much clinical and demographic metadata was included differed by source and by participant, and the metadata was provided uncurated.

The CDR3 covers 14 residues, taking in both the cysteine and the phenylalanine. The CDR3 DNA has 42 bases and is translated from base 1. CDR1 and CDR2 are drawn from the germline V gene: SGHNT, YENEEA. From V the trimming removes 5 bases and from J it removes 4 bases, while the gene matches leave 7 bases of the junction unaccounted for. Participants in the prospective study were enrolled through a virtual design, were aged about 18 to 90 years, and lived in some 24 United States geographic areas. Cohort assignment in the prospective study relied on participant-reported clinical history from a screening survey and a study questionnaire. For ImmuneRACE Cohort 3, a participant was defined as recovered based on two consecutive negative NP/OP PCR tests, clearance by a healthcare professional, or resolution of symptoms. Mobile phlebotomists in the prospective study collected whole blood, serum and a nasopharyngeal or oropharyngeal swab from every participant. Additional blood draws and questionnaires over an approximately two-month period could optionally be provided by prospective study participants. Blood samples from the prospective study were shipped frozen or at room temperature prior to DNA extraction.

The immunoSEQ Assay, a bias-controlled multiplex PCR, was used to amplify TCRbeta CDR3 regions from genomic DNA. The published analysis was carried out like this. Nucleated cell counts per sample were estimated from amplification of reference gene primers within the assay. To quantify the absolute abundance of each unique TCRbeta CDR3 rearrangement, sequence reads were collapsed and filtered. Productive Simpson clonality was computed per sample as the square root of Simpson's diversity index over productive rearrangements. Sourced from immuneACCESS, this table was stored by TCRdb with only in-frame sequences that have V and J called. A share of the clones is absent; for the studies checked, an unresolved V gene accounts for under half, and the remainder has no known explanation. V and J calls and clone size are as listed in that table; D and trimming were resolved from the DNA. In all, the sample holds 150,000 to 180,000 clones, and roughly four fifths of those were seen once. The ten largest clonotypes hold around 7.1% of the sample.

This clonotype was obtained from a middle-aged man who had recovered from COVID-19. This sequence uses TRBV11-3 and TRBJ1-1, with 7 bases aligning to TRBD1. The sample consisted of PBMCs or T cells enriched from blood (not recorded which). The DNA reads as follows: TGTGCCAGCAGCCAGGGACAGACCAGCACTGAAGCTTTCTTT. This sequence encodes CASSQGQTSTEAFF.